This T cell receptor (beta chain) was captured in a study of tumor and adjacent non-tumor tissue in lung cancer. The wider study: Aged roughly 31 to 80 years, patients included 10 men and 4 or 5 women with stage I to III disease.

The CDR3 spans 14 residues. V was clipped by 3 bases and J by 1 base; unmatched bases: 3. CDR1 and CDR2 (germline): KGHSH, LQKENI. Study-wide points: Tumor TCR diversity, when higher, was linked to shorter survival. In normal lung, the top 100 clones were significantly more dominant than in tumor. Tumor tissue had significantly higher TCR diversity than normal lung.

This sample's RNA came from whole unsorted tissue. More than 3 cm separated this lung sample from the edge of the tumor. Three rounds of nested PCR, following a modified ARM-PCR protocol, produced the TCRbeta library. TCRdb reanalysed the multiplex PCR reads using MiXCR and keeps one entry per CDR3 protein. Altogether 110,000 or so distinct CDR3 sequences are present, 60% to 80% being singletons, with the ten largest covering under 20%. This clonotype was detected ten times or more. What it binds is not known. The receptor was isolated from a man in his sixties with non-small cell lung cancer. The J gene is TRBJ2-7, the V gene TRBV18, with 7 bases aligning to TRBD2. Sample: distant non-tumor lung tissue. The CDR3 bases are TGTGCCAGCTCACCCTCGGGGGGTTCCTACGAGCAGTACTTC. Its protein product is CASSPSGGSYEQYF.